This section outlines one T cell receptor (beta chain) sequence together with its context. The sample comes from a study of blood T cell repertoires in COVID-19. Individuals drawn from approximately 22 US areas were roughly 18 to 95 years old. The germline V gene encodes CDR1 SGHTA and CDR2 FQGNSA. Trimming left V 6 bases short and J 11 bases short, with 16 bases between. CDR3 length: 12 residues. In the study's own analysis: Cell counts per sample came from amplifying reference gene primers. Produced via immunoSEQ multiplex PCR; TCRdb's table is partial and in-frame only. V, J and clone size are taken as reported in that table, and D and trimming were inferred from the DNA itself. The sample has roughly 500,000 clones, roughly nine tenths seen once.

Material for sequencing was PBMCs or T cells enriched from blood (not recorded which). V usage is TRBV7-2 and J usage is TRBJ1-1, with D possibly being TRBD1 (6 bases). This TCR was sampled from an older woman who had recovered from COVID-19. As DNA, the CDR3 is TGTGCCAGCAGTCGCTTAGGGGGTCAGGCTTTCTTT. The encoded protein is CASSRLGGQAFF. The whole variable domain, remainder taken from reference TRBV7-2 and TRBJ1-1, is GAGVSQSPSNKVTEKGKDVELRCDPISGHTALYWYRQSLGQGLEFLIYFQGNSAPDKSGLPSDRFSAERTGGSVSTLTIQRTQQEDSAVYLCASSRLGGQAFFGQGTRLTVV.